Following are 3 T cell receptor beta chains from one sample sequenced in a study of blood T cell repertoires in COVID-19. Sequencing was performed with immunoSEQ multiplex PCR; in TCRdb, only in-frame clones are kept and a portion is missing. The table has some 300,000 clones, roughly 86% seen once; the top ten hold under 3.5%. Sequenced input: PBMCs or T cells enriched from blood (not recorded which). The receptors stem from a woman aged 50 to 65 who had been exposed to COVID-19.

This sequence joins TRBV7-9 and TRBJ2-7; the D gene is possibly TRBD2 (5 bases). Germline V gives CDR1 SEHNR, CDR2 FQNEAQ (reference sequence). V was cut by 3 bases and J by 3 bases, with 12 bases left in between. CDR3 length equals 14 residues. In nucleotides, the CDR3 is TGTGCCAGCAGCTTTCCTCTCGGGGACTACGAGCAGTACTTC. Translation: CASSFPLGDYEQYF.

The V and J genes are TRBV6-5 and TRBJ2-1; the match to TRBD1 covers 7 bases. J lost 7 bases, V lost 6 bases, and 3 bases had no gene match. Germline V CDR1 and CDR2: MNHEY, SVGAGI. This CDR3 is built from 12 residues. CDR3 in amino acids: CASRTGWNEQFF. DNA for the CDR3: TGTGCCAGCAGGACAGGGTGGAATGAGCAGTTCTTC.

The rearrangement joins TRBV5-6 to TRBJ1-2; D unresolved. V gave up 1 base and J gave up 5 bases, with 12 bases separating them. The CDR3 is 14 amino acids. Germline V gene sequence: CDR1 SGHDT, CDR2 YYEEEE. CDR3 sequence: CASSLRVAGYGYTF. CDR3 bases: TGTGCCAGCAGCTTGCGGGTAGCTGGGTATGGCTACACCTTC. Full variable domain (missing parts from reference TRBV5-6 and TRBJ1-2): DAGVTQSPTHLIKTRGQQVTLRCSPKSGHDTVSWYQQALGQGPQFIFQYYEEEERQRGNFPDRFSGHQFPNYSSELNVNALLLGDSALYLCASSLRVAGYGYTFGSGTRLTVV.